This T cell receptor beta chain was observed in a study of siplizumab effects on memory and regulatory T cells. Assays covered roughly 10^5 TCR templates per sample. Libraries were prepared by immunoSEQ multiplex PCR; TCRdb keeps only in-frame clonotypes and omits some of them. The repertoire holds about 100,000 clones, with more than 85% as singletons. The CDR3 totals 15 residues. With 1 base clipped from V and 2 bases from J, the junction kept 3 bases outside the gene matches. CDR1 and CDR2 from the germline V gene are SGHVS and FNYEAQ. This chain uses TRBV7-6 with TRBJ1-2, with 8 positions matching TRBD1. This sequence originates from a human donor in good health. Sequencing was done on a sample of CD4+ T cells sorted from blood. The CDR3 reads CASSLEQGGNYGYTF. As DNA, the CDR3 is TGTGCCAGCAGCTTAGAACAGGGGGGGAACTATGGCTACACCTTC.